The 26 T cell receptor beta chains reported below all come from one sample, sequenced in a study of radiation and T cells in renal cell carcinoma. This table comes from immunoSEQ multiplex PCR, and its TCRdb copy is limited to in-frame clones, with some not included. The sample has approximately 65,000 clones; about 74% are singletons. Time point described: blood 4 weeks post-SBRT, at nephrectomy. As for treatment: 15 Gy SBRT to primary tumor, nephrectomy 4 weeks later. The starting material was blood, obtained from a patient whose treatment included radiotherapy and nephrectomy. Receptors were obtained from a man aged 55-75 years with renal cell carcinoma.

The chain links TRBV5-4 to TRBJ2-7; 8 bases line up with TRBD2. Germline V gene data show CDR1 as SGHNT and CDR2 as YYREEE (reference sequence). This CDR3 has 14 amino acids. Trimming cost V 4 bases and J 0 bases; bases outside gene matches: 3. CDR3 sequence (DNA): TGTGCCAGCAGCATCGGGACTAGCTCCTACGAGCAGTACGTC. It yields the protein CASSIGTSSYEQYV.

The chain combines TRBV5-1 with TRBJ1-2; D may be TRBD1 (5 bases). The germline CDR1 and CDR2 sequences are SGHRS and YFSETQ. V dropped 0 bases and J dropped 2 bases, with 14 bases sitting between them. CDR3 length equals 16 residues. The CDR3 here is CASSLEVGRRNYGYTF. CDR3 nucleotide sequence: TGCGCCAGCAGCTTGGAAGTGGGACGGAGAAACTATGGCTACACCTTC.

The chain combines TRBV11-2 with TRBJ2-3; D call uncertain. Germline V gene lookup returns CDR1 SGHAT and CDR2 FQNNGV. Trimming removed 5 bases from V and 0 bases from J, with 9 bases in between. This CDR3 has 14 residues. The CDR3 loop is CASSPQASTDTQYF. In DNA, the CDR3 is TGTGCCAGCAGCCCCCAAGCTAGCACAGATACGCAGTATTTT.

This chain joins TRBV4-2 and TRBJ2-2; a weak D match, TRBD1 (6 bases). The V gene's germline CDR1 is LGHNA and CDR2 YNFKEQ. V gave up 4 bases and J gave up 4 bases, with 16 bases separating them. This CDR3 contains 16 residues. CDR3 nucleotides: TGTGCCAGCAGCCTCACCCCGGGACAACTCACCGGGGAGCTGTTTTTT. Translating it yields CASSLTPGQLTGELFF.

The V call is TRBV19, the J call TRBJ1-1; possible D gene TRBD1, 5 bases. The CDR3 extends over 13 amino acids. V gave up 11 bases and J gave up 1 base, with 14 bases separating them. CDR1 is LNHDA, CDR2 SQIVND, per germline (reference sequence). The CDR3 region is CAGSLGPNTEAFF. CDR3 bases: TGTGCCGGTTCGTTGGGGCCGAACACTGAAGCTTTCTTT. Complete variable domain (other parts from reference TRBV19 and TRBJ1-1): DGGITQSPKYLFRKEGQNVTLSCEQNLNHDAMYWYRQDPGQGLRLIYYSQIVNDFQKGDIAEGYSVSREKKESFPLTVTSAQKNPTAFYLCAGSLGPNTEAFFGQGTRLTVV.

The chain recombines TRBV7-9 with TRBJ1-5; D remains ambiguous. Germline CDR1 SEHNR, CDR2 FQNEAQ (reference sequence). V dropped 1 base and J dropped 0 bases, with 7 bases sitting between them. CDR3 length: 15 amino acids. The CDR3 here is CASSLGAGSNQPQHF. CDR3 nucleotide sequence: TGTGCCAGCAGCTTAGGGGCAGGTAGCAATCAGCCCCAGCATTTT.

This clone was detected a few times. V is TRBV9 and J is TRBJ2-1; D assignment may be TRBD1 or TRBD2 (5 bases each). V was shortened by 4 bases and J by 9 bases, with 14 bases between the two germline ends. The CDR3 has 13 residues. The germline CDR1 and CDR2 sequences are SGDLS and YYNGEE. The CDR3 is CASSPRGGGEQFF. The CDR3, as DNA: TGTGCCAGCAGCCCCCGTGGTGGGGGTGAGCAGTTCTTC.

V usage is TRBV7-9 and J usage is TRBJ1-1, with D tentatively TRBD1 (5 bases). This CDR3 has 13 residues. The V gene's germline CDR1 is SEHNR and CDR2 FQNEAQ (reference sequence). The ends were cut back, 6 bases at V and 6 bases at J, with 14 bases in the middle. This CDR3 reads CASRFAGLPEAFF. CDR3 nucleotides: TGTGCCAGCAGGTTCGCAGGGCTTCCTGAAGCTTTCTTT.

The J gene is TRBJ1-3, the V gene TRBV10-3, with 8 bases matching TRBD1. The trim removed 5 bases at V and 0 bases at J, leaving 3 bases unmatched. Per germline, CDR1 ENHRY and CDR2 SYGVKD. This CDR3 comprises 15 residues. The CDR3 DNA reads as TGTGCCATCAGTTCCGACAGGGGCTCTGGAAACACCATATATTTT. This encodes CAISSDRGSGNTIYF.

This sequence joins TRBV11-1 and TRBJ1-1; 7 nucleotides agree with TRBD1. Trimming removed 3 bases from V and 1 base from J; junction bases left unmatched: 11. In germline, CDR1 is SGHAT, CDR2 FQDESV (reference sequence). This CDR3 is 17 amino acids long. In DNA, the CDR3 is TGTGCCAGCAGCTTTAATGGTATGGGACAGCAGAACACTGAAGCTTTCTTT. Amino acid sequence: CASSFNGMGQQNTEAFF.

The rearrangement links TRBV27 to TRBJ1-2; possible D gene TRBD1, 5 bases. Germline V gives CDR1 MNHEY, CDR2 SMNVEV (reference sequence). There are 13 residues in the CDR3. Trimming removed 5 bases at V and 0 bases at J, with 7 bases between. In DNA, the CDR3 is TGTGCCAGCAGTGGGGCAGCTAACTATGGCTACACCTTC. This sequence encodes CASSGAANYGYTF.

The chain carries TRBV14 and TRBJ2-1, with TRBD2 identical over 8 bases. Trimming cost V 3 bases and J 3 bases; bases outside gene matches: 10. Germline assignment: CDR1 SGHDN and CDR2 FVKESK. CDR3 size: 17 residues. CDR3: CASSQTTGTSRYNEQFF. The CDR3 bases are TGTGCCAGCAGCCAGACCACCGGGACTAGTCGCTACAATGAGCAGTTCTTC.

The J gene is TRBJ2-5, the V gene TRBV7-9; 9 bases map to TRBD2. This CDR3 region has 16 residues. The germline CDR1 and CDR2 sequences are SEHNR and FQNEAQ (reference sequence). V trimming: 3 bases; J trimming: 2 bases; junction bases outside the gene matches: 7. The CDR3: CASSLGGRAWQETQYF. The CDR3 DNA follows: TGTGCCAGCAGCTTGGGCGGGAGGGCCTGGCAAGAGACCCAGTACTTC.

The chain has TRBV29-1 and TRBJ2-7, with D uncertain. Trimming shortened V by 7 bases and J by 3 bases, and 13 bases separated the two germline ends. The CDR3 has 12 residues. Germline CDR1 reads SQVTM; CDR2 reads ANQGSEA. The CDR3 DNA follows: TGCAGCGCTGGGGATCCTAACTACGAGCAGTACGTC. This translates into CSAGDPNYEQYV.

V gene TRBV7-6 combines with J gene TRBJ2-1; tentatively, D is TRBD1 or TRBD2 (7 bases each). V was pared by 5 bases and J by 8 bases, with 25 bases between. The germline CDR1 and CDR2 sequences are SGHVS and FNYEAQ. The CDR3 is made up of 17 amino acids. CDR3 amino acids: CASSQGGTSKGRHEQFF. Here the CDR3 DNA reads TGTGCCAGCAGCCAGGGGGGGACTTCGAAAGGCCGTCATGAGCAGTTCTTC.

The rearrangement uses TRBV14 and TRBJ2-1, with TRBD2 matching over 8 bases. Trimming took 0 bases from V and 4 from J; bases not matched to a gene: 14. This CDR3 is 19 amino acids long. CDR1 SGHDN and CDR2 FVKESK come from the germline V gene. CDR3 nucleotides: TGTGCCAGCAGCCAAGAGAGTAGCGGGACCTTTGGGGGGTACAATGAGCAGTTCTTC. Translating it yields CASSQESSGTFGGYNEQFF. Drawing the rest from reference TRBV14 and TRBJ2-1, the complete variable domain is EAGVTQFPSHSVIEKGQTVTLRCDPISGHDNLYWYRRVMGKEIKFLLHFVKESKQDESGMPNNRFLAERTGGTYSTLKVQPAELEDSGVYFCASSQESSGTFGGYNEQFFGPGTRLTVL.

The gene calls are TRBV10-1 and TRBJ2-1; no firm D call. Germline CDR1 and CDR2: WNHNN and SYGVQD (reference sequence). The germline V and J ends were trimmed by 0 bases and 8 bases, with 8 bases remaining between them. The CDR3 runs to 13 residues. CDR3 loop: CASSESIGDEQFF. Written as DNA, the CDR3 is TGCGCCAGCAGTGAGTCGATAGGAGATGAGCAGTTCTTC.

In this sample, this clone turned up many times. CDR3 coding DNA: TGTGCCAGCAGCTTAGCGCTAAGTAGGAGGACTGAAGCTTTCTTT. This codes for CASSLALSRRTEAFF. The V and J genes are TRBV7-9 and TRBJ1-1; no definite D call. With 0 bases removed from V and 5 bases from J, the gap between germline ends came to 13 bases. Germline V lookup: CDR1 SEHNR, CDR2 FQNEAQ (reference sequence). The CDR3 runs to 15 residues.

The count of this clone is one. The rearrangement links TRBV5-4 to TRBJ2-3; 9 nucleotides line up with TRBD2. The CDR3 extends over 15 amino acids. Germline V gene lookup returns CDR1 SGHNT and CDR2 YYREEE (reference sequence). The V segment lost 2 bases and the J segment 2 bases; nucleotides outside the gene matches: 3. This CDR3 is CASSFAGGPTDTQYF. As DNA, the CDR3 is TGTGCCAGCAGCTTCGCGGGGGGGCCCACAGATACGCAGTATTTT.

This chain links TRBV19 with TRBJ1-2; 11 bases are a match to TRBD1. Germline V lookup: CDR1 LNHDA, CDR2 SQIVND (reference sequence). With V trimmed by 3 bases and J by 4 bases, 7 bases remained unmatched. The CDR3 loop spans 16 amino acids. DNA of the CDR3: TGTGCCAGTAGTATGGAAAGGGGGACAGGGGGCTATGGCTACACCTTC. Protein product: CASSMERGTGGYGYTF.

This chain links TRBV19 with TRBJ2-2, with D possibly TRBD1 on 5 matching bases. Trimming removed 0 bases from V and 7 bases from J, with 15 bases in between. Germline loops: CDR1 LNHDA, CDR2 SQIVND (reference sequence). The CDR3 runs to 16 residues. The DNA for the CDR3 is TGTGCCAGTAGTATAGATCAGGGCCTGTATGGCGGGGAGCTGTTTTTT. Protein sequence: CASSIDQGLYGGELFF.

The chain carries TRBV30 and TRBJ1-1, with 7 bases matching TRBD1. CDR1 and CDR2 (germline): GTSNPN, SVGIG (reference sequence). J gave up 1 base and V 7 bases, and 6 bases lay outside the gene matches. The CDR3 runs to 13 residues. The CDR3: CASPRTGNTEAFF. The CDR3 DNA follows: TGTGCCTCCCCGAGGACAGGGAACACTGAAGCTTTCTTT.

The genes are TRBV19 and TRBJ2-4; D not resolved. Per germline, CDR1 LNHDA and CDR2 SQIVND (reference sequence). The V end lost 7 bases, the J end lost 6 bases, and 22 bases lay between the germline ends. The CDR3 covers 16 residues. The CDR3 DNA follows: TGTGCCAGTACCCCGGCCCCGCTTGGGGTGGGAAACATTCAGTACTTC. Its protein product is CASTPAPLGVGNIQYF.

On this clone: An end of the junction differs from the germline gene, which may be a read error. The chain couples TRBV7-2 to TRBJ2-5, with D possibly called TRBD1 or TRBD2 (5 bases each). This CDR3 comprises 11 residues. Germline CDR1 SGHTA, CDR2 FQGNSA. The CDR3 loop is CASSLMGVPHF. CDR3 bases: TGTGCCAGCAGCTTAATGGGGGTACCCCACTTC. The full variable domain, completed using reference TRBV7-2 and TRBJ2-5, is GAGVSQSPSNKVTEKGKDVELRCDPISGHTALYWYRQSLGQGLEFLIYFQGNSAPDKSGLPSDRFSAERTGGSVSTLTIQRTQQEDSAVYLCASSLMGVPHFGPGTRLLVL.

This chain joins TRBV7-6 and TRBJ2-7; D uncertain. The CDR3 sequence is 14 residues long. V lost 2 bases and J lost 0, with 8 bases in between. Germline values: CDR1 SGHVS, CDR2 FNYEAQ. In DNA, the CDR3 is TGTGCCAGCAGCTTATCCCCTGCCTCCTACGAGCAGTACTTC. It is translated as CASSLSPASYEQYF. The full variable domain, in which reference TRBV7-6 and TRBJ2-7 provide the parts outside the CDR3, is GAGVSQSPRYKVTKRGQDVALRCDPISGHVSLYWYRQALGQGPEFLTYFNYEAQQDKSGLPNDRFSAERPEGSISTLTIQRTEQRDSAMYRCASSLSPASYEQYFGPGTRLTVT.

The count of this clone is one. The V gene is TRBV5-1, the J gene TRBJ1-1, with D maybe TRBD1 (5 bases). V lost 2 bases to trimming and J lost 4 bases, with 15 bases between them. CDR3 length: 15 amino acids. Germline V gives CDR1 SGHRS, CDR2 YFSETQ. In DNA form, the CDR3 reads TGCGCCAGCAGCTTCGACTCCCCTGGGGGCACTGAAGCTTTCTTT. This sequence encodes CASSFDSPGGTEAFF.